This entry lists 26 T cell receptor beta chains sequenced from one sample in a study of regulatory T cells in long-lasting Graves disease (dated by TCRdb to about 2021). The receptor library was made with multiplex PCR. Sequencing took place on an Illumina HiSeq 4000. TCR beta libraries were built with iRepertoire HTBI primers and Arm-PCR amplification of CDR3 regions. TCRdb trimmed public reads at Q25 via fastp, called clones via MiXCR and kept in-frame beta chains. Identical CDR3 proteins give one entry, which carries the most common genes and DNA. In all, the sample holds fewer than 450,000 distinct CDR3 sequences, and around 24% of those were seen once. Roughly 26% of the sample belongs to the ten largest clones. The time point label corresponds to: persistent/refractory GD, antithyroid drugs over 5 years with positive TRAb. RNA was extracted from PBMCs in TRIzol for both TCR sequencing and RNA sequencing.

Material: peripheral blood mononuclear cells (PBMCs), obtained when the disease was refractory, from a patient treated with antithyroid drugs. Receptors were obtained from a female donor with Graves disease.

V usage is TRBV29-1 and J usage is TRBJ2-3; D might be TRBD2 (5 bases). The CDR3 sequence is 13 residues long. V gave up 4 bases and J gave up 2 bases, with 10 bases separating them. Germline loops: CDR1 SQVTM, CDR2 ANQGSEA. In nucleotides, the CDR3 is TGCAGCGTTGTAGACGGGATCACAGATACGCAGTATTTT. It encodes CSVVDGITDTQYF.

CDR3 DNA: TGTGCCAGCAGCCAATTGTCATCCGGCGATGAGCAGTTCTTC. Translating gives CASSQLSSGDEQFF. The chain is built from TRBV3-1 and TRBJ2-1, with no clear D. V was trimmed by 2 bases and J by 8 bases, leaving 13 bases between them. This CDR3 has 14 amino acids. In germline, CDR1 is LGHDT, CDR2 YNNKEL (reference sequence).

This clonotype was found a few times. Germline is not matched at one junction end, which may reflect a read error. This chain links TRBV15 with TRBJ2-7; maybe TRBD2 (6 bases). Germline values: CDR1 LNHNV, CDR2 YYDKDF (reference sequence). This CDR3 has 15 amino acids. The DNA of the CDR3 is TGTGCCACCGGCAGAGATACTAGCAGTGAATACGAGCAGTACTTC. Protein sequence: CATGRDTSSEYEQYF. Supplemented by reference TRBV15 and TRBJ2-7, the full variable domain reads DAMVIQNPRYQVTQFGKPVTLSCSQTLNHNVMYWYQQKSSQAPKLLFHYYDKDFNNEADTPDNFQSRRPNTSFCFLDIRSPGLGDTAMYLCATGRDTSSEYEQYFGPGTRLTVT.

This clonotype was counted between two and nine times. The DNA of the CDR3 is TGTGCCAGCAGCCCGTCGCCGGGACCTGGCGGGGAGCTGTTTTTT. Translation gives CASSPSPGPGGELFF. The chain combines TRBV2 with TRBJ2-2; D tentatively fits TRBD1 or TRBD2 (5 bases each). The CDR3 has 15 amino acids. CDR1 is SNHLY, CDR2 FYNNEI, per germline. Trimming took off 6 bases at V and 7 bases at J, with 18 bases between the two ends.

The chain recombines TRBV28 with TRBJ2-3; no definite D call. Between the trimmed V and J ends, which lost 1 base and 0 bases, there was a span of 8 bases. Germline V CDR1 and CDR2: MDHEN, SYDVKM. The CDR3 is 15 amino acids. The CDR3 DNA is TGTGCCAGCAGTTTATTGGGTGGGAGCACAGATACGCAGTATTTT. Translated, it gives CASSLLGGSTDTQYF.

This clonotype was seen ten or more times. This chain's CDR3 is CATRRGDEAFF. Here the CDR3 DNA reads TGTGCCACCAGGAGGGGGGACGAAGCTTTCTTT. The chain joins TRBV24-1 to TRBJ1-1; D may be TRBD1 (6 bases). Trimming shortened V by 7 bases and J by 8 bases, and 10 bases separated the two germline ends. This CDR3 region has 11 residues. Germline CDR1 reads KGHDR; CDR2 reads SFDVKD.

This clonotype was seen a single time. It is likely a read error, because the conserved phenylalanine at the end of the CDR3 is missing. This chain uses TRBV5-1 with TRBJ1-1, with D unclear. This CDR3 has 14 residues. The V end lost 0 bases, the J end lost 1 base, and 7 bases lay between the germline ends. Germline V lookup: CDR1 SGHRS, CDR2 YFSETQ. The CDR3 sequence is CASSLGMGNTEAFS. For the CDR3, the DNA is TGCGCCAGCAGCTTGGGAATGGGGAACACTGAAGCTTTCTCT.

This clonotype was found many times. The chain recombines TRBV6-2 or TRBV6-3 with TRBJ2-7; no clear D. Deletions cut 0 bases from V and 4 bases from J, with 13 bases between. In germline, CDR1 is MNHEY, CDR2 SVGEGT. The length of the CDR3 is 15 residues. The CDR3 coding sequence is TGTGCCAGCAGTTACTCGGGTGGATCCTCTTACGAGCAGTACTTC. It specifies CASSYSGGSSYEQYF.

V is TRBV29-1 and J is TRBJ2-5; 8 nucleotides line up with TRBD1. V was pared by 6 bases and J by 5 bases, with 14 bases of the junction left unmatched. In germline, CDR1 is SQVTM, CDR2 ANQGSEA. The CDR3 is 15 residues long. The CDR3 region is CSVAASTGVFETQYF. The CDR3 DNA sequence: TGCAGCGTGGCGGCATCGACAGGGGTTTTTGAGACCCAGTACTTC.

V gene TRBV19 combines with J gene TRBJ1-6, with D unclear. CDR1 and CDR2 from the germline V gene are LNHDA and SQIVND (reference sequence). This CDR3 has 17 amino acids. V was trimmed by 9 bases and J by 0 bases, leaving 18 bases between them. The CDR3, as DNA: TGTGCCAGCCGTGAGGACCACCGGAGCTCCTATAATTCACCCCTCCACTTT. Translated, it gives CASREDHRSSYNSPLHF.

This clonotype appeared a few times. The chain uses TRBV5-8 and TRBJ2-5; 11 bases fit TRBD1. CDR3 length equals 16 residues. Germline CDR1 reads SGHTS; CDR2 reads YDEGEE. The V and J ends lost 4 bases and 1 base, in that order; junction bases with no gene match: 6. The CDR3, as DNA: TGTGCCAGCAGCCGGGACAGGGGGATTCTCCAAGAGACCCAGTACTTC. As protein: CASSRDRGILQETQYF.

V and J are TRBV6-5 and TRBJ1-4; weak D call: TRBD1 (5 bases). The CDR3 consists of 15 residues. V lost 0 bases, J lost 5 bases, and 10 bases lay in between. Germline V gene data show CDR1 as MNHEY and CDR2 as SVGAGI. This CDR3 is CASSYSGDLNEKLFF. The CDR3 bases are TGTGCCAGCAGTTACTCGGGGGATCTGAATGAAAAACTGTTTTTT.

This clonotype has just a few counts. The gene calls are TRBV3-1 and TRBJ1-2, with 11 bases lining up with TRBD1. Germline V gene data show CDR1 as LGHDT and CDR2 as YNNKEL (reference sequence). This CDR3 is 15 amino acids long. V was clipped by 6 bases and J by 7 bases; unmatched bases: 10. Here the CDR3 DNA reads TGTGCCAGCAGGCTTTCGGACAGGGGGCCGGGTGGCTACACCTTC. The encoded protein is CASRLSDRGPGGYTF.

This chain joins TRBV7-3 and TRBJ2-2; D is perhaps TRBD1 (6 bases). Deletions cut 8 bases from V and 0 bases from J, with 7 bases between. There are 13 residues in the CDR3. From germline, CDR1 is SGHTA and CDR2 FQGTGA. The CDR3 DNA reads TGTGCCAGCGGGACAACGAACACCGGGGAGCTGTTTTTT. This codes for CASGTTNTGELFF.

The chain recombines TRBV6-1 with TRBJ1-2, with D unclear. Germline-derived CDR1 and CDR2 are MNHNS and SASEGT. V dropped 1 base and J dropped 8 bases, with 14 bases sitting between them. The CDR3 has 14 amino acids. The chain's CDR3 is CASSEGSTKRGYTF. In nucleotides, the CDR3 is TGTGCCAGCAGTGAAGGATCGACCAAACGAGGCTACACCTTC.

The chain recombines TRBV25-1 with TRBJ2-6; weak D call: TRBD1 (6 bases). The CDR3 has 14 residues. Trimming removed 8 bases from V and 2 bases from J, with 10 bases in between. Germline CDR1 is MGHDK and CDR2 is SYGVNS. The CDR3 loop reads CASSWGPGANVLTF. CDR3 nucleotides: TGTGCCAGCTCCTGGGGGCCTGGGGCCAACGTCCTGACTTTC.

The chain recombines TRBV27 with TRBJ1-4; 7 bases map to TRBD1. The germline CDR1 and CDR2 sequences are MNHEY and SMNVEV (reference sequence). CDR3 length equals 17 residues. Trimming at V came to 7 bases and at J to 2 bases, leaving 13 bases not matched to a gene. CDR3 amino acids: CASTTYRGLVTNEKLFF. CDR3 DNA sequence: TGTGCCAGCACAACTTACAGGGGCTTGGTGACTAATGAAAAACTGTTTTTT. The variable domain in full, with the rest retrieved from reference TRBV27 and TRBJ1-4, is EAQVTQNPRYLITVTGKKLTVTCSQNMNHEYMSWYRQDPGLGLRQIYYSMNVEVTDKGDVPEGYKVSRKEKRNFPLILESPSPNQTSLYFCASTTYRGLVTNEKLFFGSGTQLSVL.

With respect to this clonotype: Compared with germline, one end of the junction differs, possibly owing to a read error. The chain is built from TRBV28 and TRBJ2-2; weak D call: TRBD1 (6 bases). The CDR3 sequence is 14 residues long. Per germline, CDR1 MDHEN and CDR2 SYDVKM. The DNA of the CDR3 is TGTGTCAGCAGTTTGTCAGGGGTGACCGGGGAGCTGTTTTTT. It is translated as CVSSLSGVTGELFF.

Many counts were recorded for this clonotype. This chain uses TRBV27 with TRBJ1-3; D ambiguous. There are 13 residues in the CDR3. CDR1 and CDR2 (germline): MNHEY, SMNVEV (reference sequence). V lost 7 bases and J 3 bases, leaving 10 bases between the germline ends. The CDR3 region has the DNA TGTGCCAGCAAGCCAAGTTATGGAAACACCATATATTTT. Encoded protein: CASKPSYGNTIYF.

V and J are TRBV5-1 and TRBJ2-7; the D call may be TRBD1 or TRBD2 (6 bases each). The germline V gene encodes CDR1 SGHRS and CDR2 YFSETQ. V was trimmed by 4 bases and J by 5 bases, leaving 16 bases between them. The CDR3 consists of 14 residues. The CDR3 sequence: CASSRSPGGDEQYF. The CDR3 region has the DNA TGCGCCAGCAGCCGTTCCCCCGGGGGCGACGAGCAGTACTTC.

The rearrangement joins TRBV6-1 to TRBJ2-2, with 9 bases aligning to TRBD2. Germline lookup yields CDR1 MNHNS and CDR2 SASEGT. Trimming at V came to 5 bases and at J to 8 bases, leaving 12 bases not matched to a gene. The CDR3 totals 16 residues. Written as DNA, the CDR3 is TGTGCCAGCAGTCAGTGGTCTAGCGGGAAAAAAGGGGAGCTGTTTTTT. Translated: CASSQWSSGKKGELFF.

The rearrangement links TRBV4-2 to TRBJ2-7, with 7 bases identical to TRBD2. J lost 2 bases, V lost 1 base, and 5 bases had no gene match. Germline-derived CDR1 and CDR2 are LGHNA and YNFKEQ. CDR3 length equals 15 residues. CDR3 residues: CASSQVPLAPYEQYF. The CDR3 DNA sequence: TGTGCCAGCAGCCAAGTTCCACTAGCGCCCTACGAGCAGTACTTC.

This clonotype was detected many times. J is TRBJ2-7 and V is TRBV2, with no clear D. The CDR3 is made up of 12 amino acids. V was cut by 4 bases and J by 4 bases, with 8 bases left in between. Germline V lookup: CDR1 SNHLY, CDR2 FYNNEI. CDR3 in amino acids: CASSGAVYEQYF. As DNA, the CDR3 is TGTGCCAGCAGTGGGGCCGTATACGAGCAGTACTTC.

V and J are TRBV20-1 and TRBJ1-5, with TRBD1 as a possible D gene (6 bases). The V end lost 1 base, the J end lost 0 bases, and 7 bases lay between the germline ends. The CDR3 consists of 14 residues. From germline, CDR1 is DFQATT and CDR2 SNEGSKA (reference sequence). The CDR3 is CSARGGASNQPQHF. CDR3 nucleotides: TGCAGTGCTAGAGGGGGGGCTAGCAATCAGCCCCAGCATTTT.

The chain combines TRBV20-1 with TRBJ1-5; D unclear. Trimming stripped 0 bases from V and 5 bases from J, with 14 bases between. The CDR3 covers 15 residues. CDR1 and CDR2 (germline): DFQATT, SNEGSKA (reference sequence). The CDR3 DNA follows: TGCAGTGCTAGAGATTCGACAACCCCATATCAGCCCCAGCATTTT. Translation gives CSARDSTTPYQPQHF.

This clonotype has a count of ten or more. V and J are TRBV28 and TRBJ1-1; unclear D gene. This CDR3 is built from 15 residues. CDR1 is MDHEN and CDR2 is SYDVKM in the germline V gene. The V gene lost 1 base and the J gene lost 0 bases, with 9 bases spanning the gap. CDR3 sequence: CASSLSARMNTEAFF. CDR3 in DNA: TGTGCCAGCAGTTTATCGGCCAGGATGAACACTGAAGCTTTCTTT.